The 19 T cell receptor beta chains reported below all come from one sample, sequenced in a study of beta chain features in type 1 diabetes. Reverse transcribing all isolated RNA meant expressed TCRB transcripts were sequenced. TCRdb keeps only in-frame clones here, not all; method: immunoSEQ multiplex PCR. The sample records hundreds of thousands of clones, 15% to 18% being singletons. The material sequenced was naive CD4+ T cells from blood. These receptors were taken from a man between 18 and 35 years old in good health.

As to this clone: The junction and the germline gene differ at one end; a read error may be behind it. The chain carries TRBV7-2 and TRBJ1-2; D perhaps matches TRBD1 (5 bases). CDR3 length equals 15 residues. The germline gives CDR1 SGHTA, CDR2 FQGNSA. The CDR3 DNA reads as TGTGCCAGCACCTTAGGACCAGGTGGGGCTTATGGCTACACCTTC. Translated, it gives CASTLGPGGAYGYTF.

The chain has TRBV7-3 and TRBJ2-3; TRBD2 matches at 12 bases. CDR3 length: 16 amino acids. CDR1 SGHTA and CDR2 FQGTGA come from the germline V gene. Losses at the gene ends were 3 bases for V and 5 bases for J; bases not matched to a gene: 6. CDR3 DNA sequence: TGTGCCAGCAGCTTTAGACTAGCGGGAGTGGTAGATACGCAGTATTTT. This translates into CASSFRLAGVVDTQYF. The entire variable domain, with the rest obtained from reference TRBV7-3 and TRBJ2-3, is as follows: GAGVSQTPSNKVTEKGKYVELRCDPISGHTALYWYRQSLGQGPEFLIYFQGTGAADDSGLPNDRFFAVRPEGSVSTLKIQRTERGDSAVYLCASSFRLAGVVDTQYFGPGTRLTVL.

This clone was seen more than once but under ten times. The V and J genes are TRBV9 and TRBJ2-5, with 10 bases aligning to TRBD2. Trimming removed 3 bases from V and 5 bases from J; junction bases left unmatched: 10. The germline V gene has CDR1 SGDLS and CDR2 YYNGEE. CDR3 length equals 16 residues. The CDR3 reads CASSAIVAGGQETQYF. The CDR3 DNA follows: TGTGCCAGCAGCGCCATCGTAGCGGGGGGCCAGGAGACCCAGTACTTC.

This clone showed up just a few times. The chain is built from TRBV4-3 and TRBJ2-5; TRBD1 matches 11 bases. The germline V gene has CDR1 LGHNA and CDR2 YSLEER. The CDR3 runs to 15 residues. V shed 4 bases and J 6 bases; nucleotides not matched to a gene: 7. The CDR3 protein is CASSRGTGGDKTQYF. The CDR3 DNA follows: TGCGCCAGCAGCCGGGGGACAGGGGGAGATAAGACCCAGTACTTC.

This clone has only a few counts. This rearrangement joins TRBV18 to TRBJ1-1; no firm D call. V shed 3 bases and J shed 4 bases, with 15 bases lying between them. This CDR3 is 15 amino acids long. From germline, CDR1 is KGHSH and CDR2 LQKENI. The CDR3: CASSPAGWLGTEAFF. Written as DNA, the CDR3 is TGTGCCAGCTCACCCGCGGGCTGGCTGGGCACTGAAGCTTTCTTT. The variable domain in full, with the rest retrieved from reference TRBV18 and TRBJ1-1, is NAGVMQNPRHLVRRRGQEARLRCSPMKGHSHVYWYRQLPEEGLKFMVYLQKENIIDESGMPKERFSAEFPKEGPSILRIQQVVRGDSAAYFCASSPAGWLGTEAFFGQGTRLTVV.

This clone has only a few counts. The rearrangement uses TRBV4-1 and TRBJ2-1, with 8 nucleotides matching TRBD2. The CDR3 is 16 amino acids. Germline values: CDR1 MGHRA, CDR2 YSYEKL. With 5 bases clipped from V and 7 bases from J, the junction kept 13 bases outside the gene matches. CDR3: CASSRVSGAVQNEQFF. CDR3 bases: TGCGCCAGCAGCAGGGTTAGCGGGGCAGTCCAGAATGAGCAGTTCTTC.

The chain joins TRBV11-2 to TRBJ2-7; D is unresolved. This CDR3 region has 16 residues. The germline CDR1 and CDR2 sequences are SGHAT and FQNNGV. Trimming took off 0 bases at V and 4 bases at J, with 16 bases between the two ends. CDR3 DNA sequence: TGTGCCAGCAGCTTAGAAGGAGCGATGGGGTTTTACGAGCAGTACTTC. Translation gives CASSLEGAMGFYEQYF.

This clone was seen more than once but under ten times. The chain combines TRBV5-4 with TRBJ2-1; 7 nucleotides align to TRBD1. The V segment lost 3 bases and the J segment 4 bases; nucleotides outside the gene matches: 13. The germline gives CDR1 SGHNT, CDR2 YYREEE (reference sequence). The CDR3 covers 17 residues. In nucleotides, the CDR3 is TGTGCCAGCAGCTCCGGTAAGGACAGGAAGCAATACAATGAGCAGTTCTTC. As protein: CASSSGKDRKQYNEQFF.

This clone was seen a handful of times. The J gene is TRBJ1-2, the V gene TRBV28; 7 bases align to TRBD1. Trimming cost V 2 bases and J 0 bases; bases outside gene matches: 6. The germline gives CDR1 MDHEN, CDR2 SYDVKM. This CDR3 contains 16 residues. The CDR3, as DNA: TGTGCCAGCAGTTTACTCCGGGACAGAGCTAACTATGGCTACACCTTC. This sequence encodes CASSLLRDRANYGYTF.

This clone was seen a few times. The chain is built from TRBV7-2 and TRBJ2-5; 7 bases agree with TRBD1. The CDR3 sequence is 15 residues long. The ends lost 2 bases at V and 5 bases at J; junction bases unmatched: 8. Germline loops: CDR1 SGHTA, CDR2 FQGNSA. This chain's CDR3 is CASSLRGGGLETQYF. CDR3 coding DNA: TGTGCCAGCAGCTTAAGAGGGGGCGGTTTGGAGACCCAGTACTTC.

The table lists this clone with many counts. Within the sample, other DNA sequences also encode this same CDR3. CDR3 nucleotide sequence: TGTGCCATCAGTGAGACTGCCTACGAGCAGTACTTC. Its translation: CAISETAYEQYF. The chain joins TRBV10-3 to TRBJ2-7; D is ambiguous. This CDR3 spans 12 amino acids. Germline CDR1 is ENHRY and CDR2 is SYGVKD. V lost 2 bases to trimming and J lost 2 bases, with 4 bases between them.

This clone was found a few times. The chain employs TRBV15 and TRBJ2-7, with D uncertain. Germline assignment: CDR1 LNHNV and CDR2 YYDKDF (reference sequence). The CDR3 has 12 amino acids. Trimming cost V 0 bases and J 4 bases, with 4 bases left between them. For the CDR3, the DNA is TGTGCCACCAGCAGAGATATATACGAGCAGTACTTC. This codes for CATSRDIYEQYF.

This clone was picked up many times. The chain couples TRBV21-1 to TRBJ2-7. TRBV21-1 is listed as a pseudogene. The CDR3 has 12 amino acids. CDR3 nucleotide sequence: TGTGCCAGCAAGGAGCAGGGAGTAGAGCAGTACTTC. Amino acids: CASKEQGVEQYF.

This clone was observed a single time. J is TRBJ1-2 and V is TRBV10-2; 8 nucleotides match TRBD1. Germline V gene data show CDR1 as WSHSY and CDR2 as SAAADI. The CDR3 contains 13 residues. V gave up 6 bases and J gave up 5 bases; unmatched junction bases: 5. This CDR3 is CASRSGTGYGYTF. CDR3 nucleotide sequence: TGCGCCAGCAGATCCGGGACAGGATATGGCTACACCTTC.

This clone was observed a few times. The chain combines TRBV6-6 with TRBJ1-4; D not resolved. With 0 bases removed from V and 5 bases from J, the gap between germline ends came to 10 bases. The length of the CDR3 is 15 residues. Germline lookup yields CDR1 MNHNY and CDR2 SVGAGI (reference sequence). CDR3 sequence (DNA): TGTGCCAGCAGTTACTCGCTTGGCGGAAATGAAAAACTGTTTTTT. This sequence encodes CASSYSLGGNEKLFF.

This clone came up a few times. The chain combines TRBV4-2 with TRBJ1-2; the D is unclear. With 0 bases removed from V and 2 bases from J, the gap between germline ends came to 16 bases. This CDR3 has 17 amino acids. Germline-derived CDR1 and CDR2 are LGHNA and YNFKEQ. In DNA, the CDR3 is TGTGCCAGCAGCCAAGATCTAGCAGGACGGTGGAACTATGGCTACACCTTC. It specifies CASSQDLAGRWNYGYTF.

The rearrangement links TRBV5-4 to TRBJ2-2; no reliable D call. From germline, CDR1 is SGHNT and CDR2 YYREEE (reference sequence). Deletions cut 5 bases from V and 1 base from J, with 12 bases between. The CDR3 consists of 15 residues. CDR3 nucleotide sequence: TGTGCCAGCAGTACGAGAACAGAGAACACCGGGGAGCTGTTTTTT. It is translated as CASSTRTENTGELFF.

The chain has TRBV5-6 and TRBJ1-2; 10 positions agree with TRBD1. The length of the CDR3 is 16 residues. Germline CDR1 reads SGHDT; CDR2 reads YYEEEE. V dropped 4 bases and J dropped 1; count of bases not matched to a gene: 7. In DNA form, the CDR3 reads TGTGCCAGCAGCCGCGCCGGGACAGGGGATAACTATGGCTACACCTTC. It codes for CASSRAGTGDNYGYTF.

This clone came up a few times. V gene TRBV10-3 combines with J gene TRBJ1-4, with 9 bases matching TRBD1. J was trimmed by 7 bases and V by 5 bases; bases with no gene match: 8. This CDR3 has 15 amino acids. Germline V gives CDR1 ENHRY, CDR2 SYGVKD. The CDR3 DNA is TGTGCCATCAGTAACGGACAGGGGCTTGGTGAAAAACTGTTTTTT. Residues: CAISNGQGLGEKLFF.